Presented here are 21 T cell receptor beta chains from one specimen sequenced in a study of blood T cell repertoires in COVID-19. Assay: immunoSEQ multiplex PCR; the TCRdb copy retains only in-frame clones and omits some. The profile shows around 250,000 clones, about 86% of them singletons. The sample was PBMCs or T cells enriched from blood (not recorded which). These receptors were taken from a man aged 25 to 40 with acute COVID-19.

The chain recombines TRBV3-1 (or the pseudogene TRBV3-2) with TRBJ2-1, with 9 bases fitting TRBD2. Germline CDR1 is LGHDT and CDR2 is YNNKEL (reference sequence). With V trimmed by 1 base and J by 4 bases, 8 bases remained unmatched. The CDR3 is 17 residues long. Here the CDR3 DNA reads TGTGCCAGCAGCCAAGCGATAGGACTAGCGAAATACAATGAGCAGTTCTTC. It codes for CASSQAIGLAKYNEQFF.

The chain joins TRBV23-1 to TRBJ2-4; possibly TRBD2 for D (5 bases). TRBV23-1 is an ORF; its function is uncertain. V shed 4 bases and J shed 1 base, with 14 bases lying between them. This CDR3 comprises 16 residues. The CDR3 here is CASSRVPPGAKNIQYF. The CDR3 coding sequence is TGCGCCAGCAGTCGCGTTCCACCGGGGGCCAAAAACATTCAGTACTTC.

The V call is TRBV4-1, the J call TRBJ2-3, with D unclear. The CDR3 spans 13 residues. CDR1 and CDR2 from the germline V gene are MGHRA and YSYEKL. V was clipped by 3 bases and J by 6 bases, with 10 bases between them. The CDR3: CASSQPNEDTQYF. CDR3 sequence (DNA): TGCGCCAGCAGCCAGCCAAACGAGGATACGCAGTATTTT.

CDR3 sequence reads: CASSQGVQGGTQPQHF. The CDR3, as DNA: TGTGCCAGCAGCCAAGGTGTCCAGGGTGGTACTCAGCCCCAGCATTTT. The chain couples TRBV3-1 (or the pseudogene TRBV3-2) to TRBJ1-5; D may be TRBD1 (5 bases). Germline values: CDR1 LGHDT, CDR2 YNNKEL (reference sequence). V lost 1 base and J lost 6, with 16 bases in between. CDR3 length: 16 amino acids.

This chain links TRBV6-5 with TRBJ2-5; TRBD2 aligns across 7 bases. Germline CDR1 reads MNHEY; CDR2 reads SVGAGI. The CDR3 loop spans 13 amino acids. The CDR3 bases are TGTGGGGTCCAGCGGGAATCGACTGGGACCCAGTACTTC. It encodes CGVQRESTGTQYF.

V and J are TRBV7-3 and TRBJ2-3; D is perhaps TRBD2 (7 bases). CDR1 is SGHTA and CDR2 is FQGTGA in the germline V gene. The CDR3 totals 14 residues. V was cut by 4 bases and J by 4 bases, with 12 bases left in between. CDR3 sequence: CASSSGGGADTQYF. In nucleotides, the CDR3 is TGTGCCAGCAGCTCCGGAGGGGGGGCAGATACGCAGTATTTT.

V is TRBV7-6 and J is TRBJ2-1; D perhaps matches TRBD2 (5 bases). Germline loops: CDR1 SGHVS, CDR2 FNYEAQ. Trimming removed 5 bases at V and 8 bases at J, with 13 bases between. The CDR3 is 13 residues long. DNA for the CDR3: TGTGCCAGCAGCCTCCGGCCCGGGGATGAGCAGTTCTTC. Translation: CASSLRPGDEQFF.

The V call is TRBV30, the J call TRBJ1-5, with 10 bases lining up with TRBD1. J gave up 6 bases and V 3 bases, and 8 bases lay outside the gene matches. Germline-derived CDR1 and CDR2 are GTSNPN and SVGIG (reference sequence). The length of the CDR3 is 15 residues. This CDR3 is CAWRGGQGQSQPQHF. CDR3 in DNA: TGTGCCTGGAGAGGGGGACAGGGGCAAAGTCAGCCCCAGCATTTT.

The J gene is TRBJ2-1, the V gene TRBV5-8, with 8 bases fitting TRBD2. The junction had 7 bases not matched to a gene; V was cut back by 4 bases and J by 7 bases. Germline values: CDR1 SGHTS, CDR2 YDEGEE. This CDR3 is 14 amino acids long. CDR3 nucleotides: TGTGCCAGCAGCGCCAGCGGGAGTAGGAATGAGCAGTTCTTC. It specifies CASSASGSRNEQFF. Combining the CDR3 with reference TRBV5-8 and TRBJ2-1 gives the whole variable domain EAGVTQSPTHLIKTRGQQATLRCSPISGHTSVYWYQQALGLGLQFLLWYDEGEERNRGNFPPRFSGRQFPNYSSELNVNALELEDSALYLCASSASGSRNEQFFGPGTRLTVL.

In this sample, this clone turned up once. The chain uses TRBV5-5 and TRBJ1-2, with D unresolved. Trimming cost V 0 bases and J 2 bases, with 5 bases left between them. Looked up from germline, CDR1 is SGHKS and CDR2 is YYEKEE (reference sequence). The CDR3 is 13 amino acids. The CDR3 sequence is CASSLGGNYGYTF. The CDR3 DNA sequence: TGTGCCAGCAGCTTGGGAGGGAACTATGGCTACACCTTC.

This chain connects TRBV4-1 to TRBJ1-2, with a weak D call TRBD1 (5 bases). This CDR3 comprises 14 residues. CDR1 and CDR2 from the germline V gene are MGHRA and YSYEKL. V dropped 4 bases and J dropped 1 base, with 10 bases sitting between them. The CDR3 DNA reads TGCGCCAGCAGCCGAGACAGTTTTAACTATGGCTACACCTTC. Its protein product is CASSRDSFNYGYTF.

This clone was counted between two and nine times. This sequence joins TRBV25-1 and TRBJ1-3; D gene uncertain. Germline V CDR1 and CDR2: MGHDK, SYGVNS. V dropped 7 bases and J dropped 2 bases, with 12 bases sitting between them. The CDR3 sequence is 14 residues long. The CDR3 DNA is TGTGCCAGCACCGAGGAAAGGACTGGAAACACCATATATTTT. This encodes CASTEERTGNTIYF. Together with reference TRBV25-1 and TRBJ1-3, the CDR3 gives the full variable domain: EADIYQTPRYLVIGTGKKITLECSQTMGHDKMYWYQQDPGMELHLIHYSYGVNSTEKGDLSSESTVSRIRTEHFPLTLESARPSHTSQYLCASTEERTGNTIYFGEGSWLTVV.

In this sample, this clone turned up once. The J gene is TRBJ1-4, the V gene TRBV27, with D uncertain. CDR3 size: 16 residues. Deletions cut 4 bases from V and 0 bases from J, with 12 bases between. The germline CDR1 and CDR2 sequences are MNHEY and SMNVEV (reference sequence). The CDR3 sequence is CASSSPEGATNEKLFF. CDR3 coding DNA: TGTGCCAGCAGTTCCCCAGAGGGAGCAACTAATGAAAAACTGTTTTTT.

This clone was recorded only once. The rearrangement joins TRBV4-1 to TRBJ1-4; 8 bases are a match to TRBD1. J was trimmed by 8 bases and V by 2 bases; bases with no gene match: 7. The CDR3 totals 15 residues. CDR1 and CDR2 (germline): MGHRA, YSYEKL. The DNA of the CDR3 is TGCGCCAGCAGCCAACCCCAGACAGGGGAGGAAAAACTGTTTTTT. Residues: CASSQPQTGEEKLFF.

The chain recombines TRBV4-1 with TRBJ1-1, with D uncertain. V shed 3 bases and J shed 3 bases, with 14 bases lying between them. The CDR3 totals 15 residues. Germline lookup yields CDR1 MGHRA and CDR2 YSYEKL. The CDR3 spells CASSQDPGTDTEAFF. CDR3 sequence (DNA): TGCGCCAGCAGCCAGGACCCGGGAACGGACACTGAAGCTTTCTTT.

Only one count was recorded for this clone. This chain joins TRBV4-1 and TRBJ1-6, with TRBD1 identical over 8 bases. The CDR3 length is 15 residues. Germline V gene lookup returns CDR1 MGHRA and CDR2 YSYEKL. Unmatched junction bases numbered 5, after V lost 3 bases and J lost 7 bases. CDR3 in DNA: TGCGCCAGCAGCCAGGCCGGGACAGGCAATTCACCCCTCCACTTT. It specifies CASSQAGTGNSPLHF.

On this clone itself: At one end the junction does not follow the germline gene, possibly because of a read error. The chain employs TRBV5-1 and TRBJ2-5; 7 bases fit TRBD2. CDR3 length equals 13 residues. Germline V lookup: CDR1 SGHRS, CDR2 YFSETQ. CDR3 in DNA: TGTGCCAGCAGCTTGGGGGGGGTAGAGACCCAGTACTTC. Protein product: CASSLGGVETQYF.

The count of this clone is one. The rearrangement joins TRBV5-1 to TRBJ2-7, with a tentative D call TRBD2 (7 bases). V dropped 9 bases and J dropped 5 bases, with 21 bases sitting between them. Per the germline V gene, CDR1 is SGHRS and CDR2 is YFSETQ. CDR3 length: 14 residues. CDR3 residues: CATREGGPRDEQYV. CDR3 sequence (DNA): TGCGCCACGCGTGAGGGGGGGCCCAGGGACGAGCAGTACGTC.

The chain joins TRBV14 to TRBJ1-2; a possible D gene is TRBD1 (5 bases). The V gene's germline CDR1 is SGHDN and CDR2 FVKESK. The CDR3 has 14 amino acids. Between the trimmed V and J ends, which lost 4 bases and 4 bases, there was a span of 13 bases. CDR3 coding DNA: TGTGCCAGCAGCCCCCGGCGGGGGATCTATGGCTACACCTTC. Translation: CASSPRRGIYGYTF.

The rearrangement links TRBV4-2 to TRBJ2-2, with 16 nucleotides matching TRBD2. Germline V gives CDR1 LGHNA, CDR2 YNFKEQ. V lost 3 bases to trimming and J lost 5 bases; unmatched junction nucleotides: 3. This CDR3 has 17 residues. DNA for the CDR3: TGTGCCAGCAGCCAGGGGACTAGCGGGGGGGCGACCGGGGAGCTGTTTTTT. This encodes CASSQGTSGGATGELFF.

The chain has TRBV25-1 and TRBJ2-1; possibly TRBD2 for D (5 bases). This CDR3 is 16 amino acids long. Deletions cut 6 bases from V and 0 bases from J, with 15 bases between. CDR1 is MGHDK and CDR2 is SYGVNS in the germline V gene. The CDR3 coding sequence is TGTGCCAGCAGGGCCGAGGGCTCCTCCTCCTACAATGAGCAGTTCTTC. It is translated as CASRAEGSSSYNEQFF. The full variable domain, rest sourced from reference TRBV25-1 and TRBJ2-1, is EADIYQTPRYLVIGTGKKITLECSQTMGHDKMYWYQQDPGMELHLIHYSYGVNSTEKGDLSSESTVSRIRTEHFPLTLESARPSHTSQYLCASRAEGSSSYNEQFFGPGTRLTVL.